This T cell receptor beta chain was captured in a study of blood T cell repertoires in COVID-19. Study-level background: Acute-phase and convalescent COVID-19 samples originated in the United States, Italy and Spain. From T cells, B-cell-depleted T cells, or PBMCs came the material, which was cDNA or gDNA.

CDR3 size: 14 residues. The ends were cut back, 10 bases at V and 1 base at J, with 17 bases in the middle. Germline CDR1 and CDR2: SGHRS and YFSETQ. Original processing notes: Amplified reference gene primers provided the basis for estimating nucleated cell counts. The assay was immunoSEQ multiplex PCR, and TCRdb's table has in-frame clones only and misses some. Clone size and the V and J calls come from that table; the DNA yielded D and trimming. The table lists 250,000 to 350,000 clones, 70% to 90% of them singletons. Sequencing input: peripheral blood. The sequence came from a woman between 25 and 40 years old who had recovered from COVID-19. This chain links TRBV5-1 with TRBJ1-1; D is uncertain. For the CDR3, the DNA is TGCGCCGGCATTAAAACAAACAGGAACACTGAAGCTTTCTTT. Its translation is CAGIKTNRNTEAFF.